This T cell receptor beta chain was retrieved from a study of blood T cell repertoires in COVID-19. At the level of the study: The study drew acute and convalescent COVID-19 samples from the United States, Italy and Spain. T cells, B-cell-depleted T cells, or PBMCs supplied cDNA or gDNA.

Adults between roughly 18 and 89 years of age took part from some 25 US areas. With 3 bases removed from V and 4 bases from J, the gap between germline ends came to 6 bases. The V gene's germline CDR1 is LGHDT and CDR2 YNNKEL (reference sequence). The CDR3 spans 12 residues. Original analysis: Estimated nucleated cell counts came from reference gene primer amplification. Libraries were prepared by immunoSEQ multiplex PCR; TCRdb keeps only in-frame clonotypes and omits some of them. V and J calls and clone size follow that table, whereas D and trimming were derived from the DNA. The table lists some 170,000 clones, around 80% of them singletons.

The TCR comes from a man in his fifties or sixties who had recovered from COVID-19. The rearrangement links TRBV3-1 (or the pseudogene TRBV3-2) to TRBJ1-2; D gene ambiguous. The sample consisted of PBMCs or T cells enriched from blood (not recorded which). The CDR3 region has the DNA TGTGCCAGCAGCCATATCCGCTATGGCTACACCTTC. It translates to CASSHIRYGYTF.